This is a list of T cell receptor beta chains from one sample in a study of T cells in Graves' hyperthyroidism and ophthalmopathy. TCRdb reprocessed the multiplex PCR reads via MiXCR and lists one record per CDR3 protein. The table shows under 300,000 distinct CDR3 sequences, with about an eighth occurring only once. The sequencing sample was made of blood. The receptor source for this set is a woman in her 30s with Graves' hyperthyroidism that later progressed to Graves' ophthalmopathy. CDR3s include the opening cysteine and the closing phenylalanine or tryptophan. The D gene is left open where the match is weak. Not all rows give a size; the values are once, few, many and, for expanded clones, a class.

v_call	cdr3_length	d_call	j_call	clone_size	cdr3_nt	cdr3_aa
TRBV3-1	12	NA	TRBJ1-1	NA	TGTGCCAGCAGCCAAGCAGGGAATAAGGCTTTCTTT	CASSQAGNKAFF
TRBV10-2	13	NA	TRBJ2-7	few	TGCGCCAGCAGTGAAGACACAACCTACGAGCAGTACTTC	CASSEDTTYEQYF
TRBV24-1	16	TRBD2	TRBJ2-7	many	TGTGCCACCAGTGGCCCGTCGACTAGCGGGAGCTACGAGCAGTACTTC	CATSGPSTSGSYEQYF
TRBV25-1	13	TRBD1	TRBJ2-5	NA	TGTGCCAGCAGTGGGGACAGACAAGAGACCCAGTACTTC	CASSGDRQETQYF
TRBV6-1	13	NA	TRBJ1-4	few	TGTGCCAGCAGTGACAGGGAGGGAGGAAAACTGTTTTTT	CASSDREGGKLFF
TRBV11-2	13	NA	TRBJ2-7	many	TGTGCCAGCAGCTTAGCGAGTTCCTACGAGCAGTACTTC	CASSLASSYEQYF
TRBV6-1	15	TRBD2	TRBJ2-5	many	TGTGCCAGCAGACTAGCGGGAGGGTGGCAAGAGACCCAGTACTTC	CASRLAGGWQETQYF
TRBV5-5	15	NA	TRBJ2-2	few	TGTGCCAGCAGCAAAAGGGGGGGGAAAGGCGGGGAGCTGTTTTTT	CASSKRGGKGGELFF
TRBV24-1	13	NA	TRBJ2-7	few	TGTGCCACCAGTGATACAGGGTCCTACGAGCAGTACTTC	CATSDTGSYEQYF
TRBV4-1	15	TRBD2	TRBJ2-1	few	TGCGCCAGCAGCCAAGAGAGCGGGAGTGCCAATGAGCAGTTCTTC	CASSQESGSANEQFF
TRBV2	14	NA	TRBJ1-2	many	TGTGCCAGCAGTGAACCCAGCGGTTCCTATGGCTACACCTTC	CASSEPSGSYGYTF
TRBV24-1	13	NA	TRBJ1-5	many	TGTGCCACCAGTGGGGGTCAGAATCAGCCCCAGCATTTT	CATSGGQNQPQHF
TRBV2	14	NA	TRBJ1-6	many	TGTGCCAGCGGACTGACTGGGGGTATTTCACCCCTCCACTTT	CASGLTGGISPLHF
TRBV18	16	NA	TRBJ2-3	many	TGTGCCAGCTCACTCGGACAGACAAAATTCACAGATACGCAGTATTTT	CASSLGQTKFTDTQYF
TRBV5-5	14	NA	TRBJ1-5	NA	TGTGCCAGCAGCTTGGAACAGCTCAATCAGCCCCAGCATTTT	CASSLEQLNQPQHF
TRBV6-2/TRBV6-3	14	NA	TRBJ1-1	few	TGTGCCAGTTCGATCGGGGTCCTGCACACTGAAGCTTTCTTT	CASSIGVLHTEAFF
TRBV20-1	13	NA	TRBJ2-7	many	TGCAGCTCGCAGGGGACCACGTCCTACGAGCAGTACTTC	CSSQGTTSYEQYF
TRBV7-2	14	TRBD1	TRBJ2-2	many	TGTGCCAGCTCCGGACAGGGTCGAACCGGGGAGCTGTTTTTT	CASSGQGRTGELFF
TRBV28	15	NA	TRBJ2-7	many	TGTGCCAGCAGTTCCTCAGGGGACCCTTCCTACGAGCAGTACTTC	CASSSSGDPSYEQYF
TRBV7-8	16	NA	TRBJ2-6	many	TGTGCCAGCAGCTTATTAGGACTATCTGGGGCCAACGTCCTGACTTTC	CASSLLGLSGANVLTF
TRBV10-2	13	NA	TRBJ2-1	NA	TGCGCCAGCAGGCCTAGCGCTGACAATGAGCAGTTCTTC	CASRPSADNEQFF
TRBV19	14	NA	TRBJ1-4	NA	TGTGCCAGTACCTTGGAGGGGGCTAATGAAAAACTGTTTTTT	CASTLEGANEKLFF
TRBV4-1	14	NA	TRBJ2-3	few	TGCGCCAGCAACCAAGAGGGGCGCGCAGATACGCAGTATTTT	CASNQEGRADTQYF
TRBV27	11	NA	TRBJ2-7	many	TGTGCCAGCAGTTTTAACTACGAGCAGTACTTC	CASSFNYEQYF
TRBV11-2	13	NA	TRBJ2-5	many	TGTGCCAGCAGCTTACATCCGGGAGAGACCCAGTACTTC	CASSLHPGETQYF
TRBV2	13	TRBD1	TRBJ2-5	many	TGTGCCAGTCTTACAGGGGTTCACGAGACCCAGTACTTC	CASLTGVHETQYF
TRBV28	14	NA	TRBJ2-7	many	TGTGCCAGCAGTTCCGGGGGACAAGTCTACGAGCAGTACTTC	CASSSGGQVYEQYF
TRBV11-2	13	TRBD2	TRBJ2-1	few	TGTGCCAGCAGCCTAGCGGGAGTAGATGAGCAGTTCTTC	CASSLAGVDEQFF
TRBV6-1	13	NA	TRBJ1-1	NA	TGTGCCAGCTTAAACTTGGGGGGGACTGAAGCTTTCTTT	CASLNLGGTEAFF
TRBV20-1	16	NA	TRBJ1-5	many	TGCAGTGCTAGAACACAGGGACATGAGGGCAATCAGCCCCAGCATTTT	CSARTQGHEGNQPQHF
TRBV27	15	TRBD1	TRBJ2-7	many	TGTGCCAGCTCCCTGGTGGGACAGAGCTCCTACGAGCAGTACTTC	CASSLVGQSSYEQYF
TRBV7-2	11	NA	TRBJ2-1	many	TGTGCCAGCAGCCCCCTAGGTGAGCAGTTCTTC	CASSPLGEQFF
TRBV11-2	12	NA	TRBJ2-5	many	TGTGCCAGCAGCTTAGTAGGGGAGACCCAGTACTTC	CASSLVGETQYF
TRBV7-2	14	NA	TRBJ2-7	many	TGTGCCAGCAGCTTCGCGGAGGGACCCTACGAGCAGTACTTC	CASSFAEGPYEQYF
TRBV7-9	17	NA	TRBJ1-2	few	TGTGCCAGCAGCTTAATCCCCAGGGAAAACCCCCTATATGGCTACACCTTC	CASSLIPRENPLYGYTF
TRBV20-1	14	TRBD1	TRBJ2-1	few	TGCAGTGCACGAGGACAGGGGGCGTACAATGAGCAGTTCTTC	CSARGQGAYNEQFF
TRBV9	16	TRBD2	TRBJ2-3	few	TGTGCCAGCAGCGATAGCGGGAGGGCCGGGCCAGATACGCAGTATTTT	CASSDSGRAGPDTQYF
TRBV2	12	NA	TRBJ2-7	many	TGTGCCAGCAGGCCGGACCTCGTCGAGCAGTACTTC	CASRPDLVEQYF
TRBV5-6	15	NA	TRBJ2-3	many	TGTGCCAGCAGCTTGGAACAGGGAAGCACAGATACGCAGTATTTT	CASSLEQGSTDTQYF
TRBV5-6	11	NA	TRBJ1-2	many	TGTGCCAGCAGCTTCGGAGGGGGCTACACCTTC	CASSFGGGYTF
TRBV5-6	11	NA	TRBJ2-1	many	TGTGCCAGCAGCTCCCATGGTGAGCAGTTCTTC	CASSSHGEQFF
TRBV28	14	NA	TRBJ1-1	many	TGTGCCAGCAGCCGGGACTCCGGGAACACTGAAGCTTTCTTT	CASSRDSGNTEAFF
TRBV6-2/TRBV6-3	14	NA	TRBJ1-3	many	TGTGCCAGCAGTTACGGGGGATCCGGAAACACCATATATTTT	CASSYGGSGNTIYF
TRBV4-1	13	NA	TRBJ2-7	NA	TGCGCCAGCAGCCAAGAGGCTGTTTCCGAGCAGTACTTC	CASSQEAVSEQYF
TRBV4-1	15	NA	TRBJ1-1	many	TGCGCCAGCAGCCAAGAGCCGGCCTTGAACACTGAAGCTTTCTTT	CASSQEPALNTEAFF
TRBV7-2	13	NA	TRBJ2-1	many	TGTGCCAGCAGCTTAGGTGGGGCGAATGAGCAGTTCTTC	CASSLGGANEQFF